The source of this TCR beta chain is a study of Graves' ophthalmopathy and Graves' hyperthyroidism. This clonotype was detected a few times. The authors isolated PBMCs from more than 9 ml of fresh peripheral blood. Investigators amplified TCR beta CDR3 regions from RNA transcripts. First-round RT-PCR relied on HTBI primers, and a second-round multiplex PCR came next. TCRdb reanalysed the multiplex PCR reads using MiXCR and keeps one entry per CDR3 protein. The data show about 700,000 distinct CDR3 sequences, around 40% seen once. V was cut by 6 bases and J by 0 bases, with 18 bases left in between. The CDR3 is 16 residues long. Germline values: CDR1 LNHDA, CDR2 SQIVND (reference sequence).

The chain is built from TRBV19 and TRBJ2-7, with D perhaps TRBD2 (6 bases). The receptor's source is an adult man with Graves' ophthalmopathy. Sequencing was performed on peripheral blood. CDR3 region: CASSKGVAELSYEQYF. CDR3 in DNA: TGTGCCAGTAGCAAGGGAGTAGCGGAACTCTCCTACGAGCAGTACTTC.